This note documents a single TCR beta chain sequence. The table came from immunoSEQ multiplex PCR; TCRdb's copy has only in-frame clones and leaves some out. The sample includes approximately 89,000 clones, 90% of them seen just once. These data come from a study of T cell responses to AZD1222 COVID-19 vaccine. The germline CDR1 and CDR2 sequences are SEHNR and FQNEAQ (reference sequence). CDR3 size: 14 residues. V was pared by 5 bases and J by 1 base, with 11 bases between. Here the sequenced sample was peripheral blood, taken 28 days after the second AZD1222 dose. This sequence was found in an adult who received the AZD1222 COVID-19 vaccine. This rearrangement joins TRBV7-9 to TRBJ1-1, with D possibly being TRBD1 (5 bases). CDR3 DNA sequence: TGTGCCAGCAGCCGCCGACAGACGAACACTGAAGCTTTCTTT. Translation: CASSRRQTNTEAFF.